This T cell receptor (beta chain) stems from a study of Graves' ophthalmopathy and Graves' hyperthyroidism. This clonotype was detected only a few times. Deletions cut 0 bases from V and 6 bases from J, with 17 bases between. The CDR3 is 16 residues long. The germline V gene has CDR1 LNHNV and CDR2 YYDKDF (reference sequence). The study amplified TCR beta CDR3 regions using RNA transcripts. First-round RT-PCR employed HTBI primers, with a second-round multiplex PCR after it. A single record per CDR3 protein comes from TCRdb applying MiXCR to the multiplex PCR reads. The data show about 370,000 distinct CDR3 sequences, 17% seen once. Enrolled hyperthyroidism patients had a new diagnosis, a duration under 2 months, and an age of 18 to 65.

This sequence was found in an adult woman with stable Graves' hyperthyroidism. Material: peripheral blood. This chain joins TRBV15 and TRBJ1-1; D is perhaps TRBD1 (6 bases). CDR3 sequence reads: CATSRDVGGGGSEAFF. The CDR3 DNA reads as TGTGCCACCAGCAGAGATGTGGGAGGGGGAGGCTCTGAAGCTTTCTTT.